Sequencing of this TCR beta chain was carried out in a study of shared clonotypes between healthy human individuals. Study-wide points: Tissues were not sampled, only blood, and their repertoires likely differ. Roughly 5% of naive CD4 clonotypes were shared across a few donors.

Comment on this clone: Its cognate antigen is unknown.

Naive CD8 cells were CD45RO-negative, positively selected for CCR7, excluding terminally differentiated effector memory CD45RA+ cells. Assay execution proceeded at the deep level. Around 200 ng DNA, tens of thousands of T cell genomes, went into each sorted-subset replicate PCR. Profiled with immunoSEQ multiplex PCR; TCRdb holds only in-frame clones, not every one. The table has about 2,100,000 clones, more than 85% seen once. The trim removed 0 bases at V and 3 bases at J, leaving 7 bases unmatched. Germline CDR1 is LGHNA and CDR2 is YNFKEQ. This CDR3 comprises 18 residues. This chain connects TRBV4-2 to TRBJ2-2; 10 nucleotides line up with TRBD2. The sequencing sample was made of naive CD8+ T cells from PBMCs. This sequence originates from a man aged 18 to 29 in good health. Some clones in this sample may be carry-over from other donors' samples. The CDR3 coding sequence is TGTGCCAGCAGCCAAGATCTCCTAGCGGGAGAGGACACCGGGGAGCTGTTTTTT. Translation: CASSQDLLAGEDTGELFF.